Described below is a single T cell receptor beta chain sequence and its context. This sample was included in a study of blood T cell repertoires in COVID-19. Study details: Material from acute and convalescent COVID-19 was sourced from the United States, Italy and Spain. The cDNA or gDNA used as material had been derived from T cells, B-cell-depleted T cells, or PBMCs.

In the original workflow: Reference gene primer amplification gave nucleated cell count estimates. Assay: immunoSEQ multiplex PCR; the TCRdb copy retains only in-frame clones and omits some. The V and J calls and clone size come from that table; D and trimming were worked out from the DNA. The table shows approximately 100,000 clones, with just over 90% occurring only once. Sequenced sample: peripheral blood. This TCR was recovered from a man between 60 and 70 years old with acute or convalescent COVID-19.

The CDR3 nucleotides read TGTGCCAGCAGCACACTAGCGGGAAGGGTCGGGGAGCTGTTTTTT. It translates to CASSTLAGRVGELFF. The rearrangement joins TRBV7-2 to TRBJ2-2, with TRBD2 matching 10 bases. This CDR3 spans 15 amino acids. The junction had 7 bases not matched to a gene; V was cut back by 5 bases and J by 7 bases. Germline assignment: CDR1 SGHTA and CDR2 FQGNSA.